The present T cell receptor beta chain was sequenced within a study of blood T cell repertoires in COVID-19. One Seattle source followed patients from active infection through their disease course. The ends lost 5 bases at V and 5 bases at J; junction bases unmatched: 8. The CDR3 totals 16 residues. Germline lookup yields CDR1 SGHTA and CDR2 FQGNSA. Original methodology: Cell counts per sample came from amplifying reference gene primers. TCRdb's copy holds only in-frame clones and misses some; the assay was immunoSEQ multiplex PCR. V and J calls and clone size follow that table, whereas D and trimming were derived from the DNA. Of some 240,000 clones listed, 90% to 95% are singletons.

The material sequenced was peripheral blood. The chain is built from TRBV7-2 and TRBJ2-3; 12 positions match TRBD2. The TCR sequence derives from a man aged 60 to 75 with COVID-19, enrolled during active disease. CDR3 sequence reads: CASSPTSGSSVDTQYF. CDR3 in DNA: TGTGCCAGCAGCCCGACTAGCGGGAGTTCGGTAGATACGCAGTATTTT.